The 15 T cell receptor beta chains presented below share a single source sample, sequenced in a study of T cell responses to AZD1222 COVID-19 vaccine. Only in-frame clones appear in the TCRdb table, and some are missing; sequencing was by immunoSEQ multiplex PCR. The sample consists of 86,000 or so clones, roughly 90% of them appearing once. Source: peripheral blood, taken on day 0 of AZD1222 vaccination. Receptor source: an adult in good health.

The CDR3 protein is CASSEKGVQETQYF. The CDR3 bases are TGTGCCAGTAGCGAAAAGGGGGTACAAGAGACCCAGTACTTC. The V and J genes are TRBV19 and TRBJ2-5; D might be TRBD1 (6 bases). Trimming left V 6 bases short and J 2 bases short, with 13 bases between. The germline gives CDR1 LNHDA, CDR2 SQIVND (reference sequence). The CDR3 has 14 amino acids.

The CDR3 nucleotides are TGTGCCAGCAGCTTAGGCGGGGCCCCCTATCAGCCCCAGCATTTT. This gives the protein CASSLGGAPYQPQHF. The J gene is TRBJ1-5, the V gene TRBV7-6, with D tentatively TRBD1 (5 bases). V was pared by 1 base and J by 5 bases, with 12 bases between. Germline V gene sequence: CDR1 SGHVS, CDR2 FNYEAQ. This CDR3 spans 15 amino acids.

J is TRBJ1-2 and V is TRBV5-8; TRBD1 is a possible D gene (6 bases). The CDR3 sequence is 17 residues long. The germline CDR1 and CDR2 sequences are SGHTS and YDEGEE. The V and J ends lost 1 base and 0 bases respectively, with 16 bases between them. CDR3 nucleotide sequence: TGTGCCAGCAGCTTGTTCAGGGGCAGTTATACTAACTATGGCTACACCTTC. It translates to CASSLFRGSYTNYGYTF.

J is TRBJ2-5 and V is TRBV19; D is uncertain. V gave up 1 base and J gave up 1 base, with 4 bases separating them. CDR1 and CDR2 from the germline V gene are LNHDA and SQIVND (reference sequence). The CDR3 has 13 amino acids. The CDR3 here is CASSIVRQETQYF. CDR3 nucleotide sequence: TGTGCCAGTAGTATAGTCCGCCAAGAGACCCAGTACTTC.

V usage is TRBV30 and J usage is TRBJ2-7, with 7 bases fitting TRBD1. Germline assignment: CDR1 GTSNPN and CDR2 SVGIG (reference sequence). J lost 4 bases, V lost 3 bases, and 6 bases had no gene match. The CDR3 is 13 residues long. The CDR3 protein is CAWRLGGIYEQYF. CDR3 DNA: TGTGCCTGGAGGTTAGGGGGCATTTACGAGCAGTACTTC.

The chain joins TRBV28 to TRBJ1-6; 7 bases fit TRBD1. The J segment lost 7 bases and the V segment lost 11 bases, leaving 14 bases of the junction unmatched. The CDR3 loop spans 15 amino acids. The germline V gene encodes CDR1 MDHEN and CDR2 SYDVKM. The CDR3 here is CAWRTSGTENSPLHF. The CDR3 DNA reads as TGTGCCTGGCGGACCTCCGGGACAGAAAATTCACCCCTCCACTTT. The full variable domain, completed using reference TRBV28 and TRBJ1-6, is DVKVTQSSRYLVKRTGEKVFLECVQDMDHENMFWYRQDPGLGLRLIYFSYDVKMKEKGDIPEGYSVSREKKERFSLILESASTNQTSMYLCAWRTSGTENSPLHFGNGTRLTVT.

The chain carries TRBV5-1 and TRBJ2-1; TRBD1 is a possible D gene (6 bases). Trimming cost V 0 bases and J 7 bases, with 11 bases left between them. There are 14 residues in the CDR3. Germline CDR1 SGHRS, CDR2 YFSETQ. CDR3 sequence reads: CASSLDGRGNEQFF. The DNA of the CDR3 is TGCGCCAGCAGCTTGGATGGCAGGGGAAATGAGCAGTTCTTC.

The chain carries TRBV6-5 and TRBJ2-7; TRBD1 matches 8 bases. The J segment lost 4 bases and the V segment lost 3 bases, leaving 5 bases of the junction unmatched. Germline V gives CDR1 MNHEY, CDR2 SVGAGI. This CDR3 spans 14 amino acids. In DNA, the CDR3 is TGTGCCAGCAGTTATGGACAGGGTGGATACGAGCAGTACTTC. Encoded protein: CASSYGQGGYEQYF.

V gene TRBV5-4 combines with J gene TRBJ2-5; either TRBD1 or TRBD2 may supply D (7 bases each). V lost 4 bases to trimming and J lost 5 bases, with 21 bases between them. In germline, CDR1 is SGHNT, CDR2 YYREEE (reference sequence). The CDR3 has 16 residues. The CDR3 protein is CASSPSGGGPKETQYF. DNA for the CDR3: TGTGCCAGCAGCCCGTCAGGGGGGGGGCCAAAGGAGACCCAGTACTTC. Full variable domain (remainder filled in from reference TRBV5-4 and TRBJ2-5): ETGVTQSPTHLIKTRGQQVTLRCSSQSGHNTVSWYQQALGQGPQFIFQYYREEENGRGNFPPRFSGLQFPNYSSELNVNALELDDSALYLCASSPSGGGPKETQYFGPGTRLLVL.

The V gene is TRBV25-1, the J gene TRBJ1-4; tentatively, D is TRBD1 (5 bases). The V and J ends lost 3 bases and 10 bases respectively, with 18 bases between them. Germline V gene lookup returns CDR1 MGHDK and CDR2 SYGVNS. The CDR3 sequence is 15 residues long. The CDR3 nucleotides read TGTGCCAGCAGTGACCTTGACGGGGCTGGGAGAAAACTGTTTTTT. It specifies CASSDLDGAGRKLFF.

The rearrangement joins TRBV18 to TRBJ2-7, with D possibly being TRBD1 or TRBD2 (5 bases each). V dropped 5 bases and J dropped 3 bases, with 5 bases sitting between them. The CDR3 covers 11 residues. Looked up from germline, CDR1 is KGHSH and CDR2 is LQKENI. The CDR3 coding sequence is TGTGCCAGCTCAGGGGGCTACGAGCAGTACTTC. It specifies CASSGGYEQYF.

In its sample, this clone was seen a few times. J is TRBJ1-4 and V is TRBV10-2; D gene ambiguous. The germline V gene has CDR1 WSHSY and CDR2 SAAADI. The ends were cut back, 6 bases at V and 0 bases at J, with 5 bases in the middle. The CDR3 has 13 residues. CDR3 sequence: CASRVTTNEKLFF. The CDR3 DNA follows: TGCGCCAGCAGGGTGACAACTAATGAAAAACTGTTTTTT.

This chain connects TRBV4-1 to TRBJ1-4; D unclear. CDR3 length equals 14 residues. Deletions cut 0 bases from V and 15 bases from J, with 17 bases between. Germline CDR1 reads MGHRA; CDR2 reads YSYEKL. CDR3 region: CASSQDNTRSGVFF. CDR3 DNA sequence: TGCGCCAGCAGCCAAGATAACACCCGGAGTGGAGTGTTTTTT.

The chain carries TRBV2 and TRBJ2-7, with 9 positions matching TRBD2. J lost 3 bases, V lost 1 base, and 4 bases had no gene match. The CDR3 is made up of 15 amino acids. Germline-derived CDR1 and CDR2 are SNHLY and FYNNEI. CDR3 sequence (DNA): TGTGCCAGCAGTGAAGGGCTAGCGGGGCTCTACGAGCAGTACTTC. This codes for CASSEGLAGLYEQYF.

The sample holds one count of this clone. This sequence joins TRBV6-4 and TRBJ1-1, with no clear D. Germline V CDR1 and CDR2: MRHNA, SNTAGT. V lost 4 bases, J lost 6 bases, and 12 bases lay in between. The CDR3 is made up of 13 amino acids. The CDR3 DNA sequence: TGTGCCAGCAGTGTGACGACTGAAGCTGAAGCTTTCTTT. Translated: CASSVTTEAEAFF.